Given below is one T cell receptor (beta chain) in context. Its antigen is as yet unknown. The data stem from a study of OX40 agonist ivuxolimab in advanced cancers. Study details: Intravenous ivuxolimab was administered to patients every 2 weeks at 0.01 to 10 mg/kg. Those treated in dose escalation had hepatocellular carcinoma, melanoma, renal cell cancer or head and neck cancer. Under the entry rules, prior anti-PD-1, anti-PD-L1 or anti-CTLA-4 therapy was allowed, and about 40% had some.

The CDR3 is 15 amino acids. From germline, CDR1 is SGDLS and CDR2 YYNGEE. V was pared by 1 base and J by 6 bases, with 4 bases of the junction left unmatched. Findings of the study overall: The study found that CD8+ T cells averaged more expanded clones than CD4+.

Clones were read by immunoSEQ multiplex PCR, and TCRdb kept only the in-frame ones, dropping some. The sample yields 95,000 to 150,000 clones, 93% seen once. The material was CD4+ or CD8+ T cells sorted from blood, obtained in a trial of the OX40 agonist ivuxolimab. The TCR comes from an adult with an advanced solid tumor such as melanoma, head and neck, liver or kidney cancer. The rearrangement joins TRBV9 to TRBJ2-1; 10 positions match TRBD2. The CDR3 is CASSVSSGRANEQFF. In DNA form, the CDR3 reads TGTGCCAGCAGCGTATCGAGCGGGAGGGCCAATGAGCAGTTCTTC.